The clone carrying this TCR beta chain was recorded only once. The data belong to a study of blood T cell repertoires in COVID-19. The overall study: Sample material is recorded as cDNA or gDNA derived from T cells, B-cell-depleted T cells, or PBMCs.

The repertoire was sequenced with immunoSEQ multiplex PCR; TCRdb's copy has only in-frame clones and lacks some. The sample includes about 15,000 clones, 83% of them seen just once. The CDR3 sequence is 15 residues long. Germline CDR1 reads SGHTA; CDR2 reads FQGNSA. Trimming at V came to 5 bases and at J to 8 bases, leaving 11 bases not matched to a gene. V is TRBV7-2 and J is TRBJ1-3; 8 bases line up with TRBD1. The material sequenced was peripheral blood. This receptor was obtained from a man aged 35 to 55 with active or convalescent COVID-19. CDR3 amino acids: CASSPPRQGQDTIYF. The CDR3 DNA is TGTGCCAGCAGCCCGCCGAGACAGGGACAGGACACCATATATTTT.